This T cell receptor beta chain is drawn from a study of blood T cell repertoires in COVID-19. Study context: In each case, the material was cDNA or gDNA derived from T cells, B-cell-depleted T cells, or PBMCs.

In the study's own analysis: Reference gene primers were amplified, and this amplification served to estimate nucleated cell counts. TCRdb's table, derived via immunoSEQ multiplex PCR, lists solely in-frame clones and lacks some. V and J calls and clone size are copied from that table; D and trimming were computed from the DNA. The table shows approximately 150,000 clones, with about four fifths occurring only once. This clonotype originated in a woman aged 65 to 85 with acute or convalescent COVID-19. The sequenced sample consisted of peripheral blood.

CDR3 bases: TGTGCCAGCAGTGAAGGGGGACTCCAAGAGACCCAGTACTTC. Translation gives CASSEGGLQETQYF. The chain recombines TRBV2 with TRBJ2-5, with D possibly being TRBD2 (6 bases). The CDR3 totals 14 residues. Germline V lookup: CDR1 SNHLY, CDR2 FYNNEI. V was cut by 1 base and J by 1 base, with 7 bases left in between.